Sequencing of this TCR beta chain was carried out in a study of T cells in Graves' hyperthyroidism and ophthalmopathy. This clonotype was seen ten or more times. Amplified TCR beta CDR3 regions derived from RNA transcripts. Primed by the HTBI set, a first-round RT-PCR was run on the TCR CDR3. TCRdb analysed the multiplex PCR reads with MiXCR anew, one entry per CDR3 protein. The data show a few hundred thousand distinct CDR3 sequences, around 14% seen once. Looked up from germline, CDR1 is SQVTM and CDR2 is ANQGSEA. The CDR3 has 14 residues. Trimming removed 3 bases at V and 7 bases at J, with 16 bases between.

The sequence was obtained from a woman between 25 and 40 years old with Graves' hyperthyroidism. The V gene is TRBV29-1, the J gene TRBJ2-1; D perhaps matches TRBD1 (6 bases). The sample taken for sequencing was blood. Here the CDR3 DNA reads TGCAGCGTTGAGTGGGGGCCAACCCCGAATGAGCAGTTCTTC. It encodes CSVEWGPTPNEQFF.